A single sample is the source of the 2 T cell receptor beta chains below, sequenced in a study of Graves' ophthalmopathy and Graves' hyperthyroidism. Amplification of TCR beta CDR3 regions used RNA transcripts. RT-PCR was first run with HTBI primers, then multiplex PCR in a second round. A single record per CDR3 protein comes from TCRdb applying MiXCR to the multiplex PCR reads. Of hundreds of thousands of distinct CDR3 sequences listed, around 42% are singletons. Sequenced input: peripheral blood. These receptor sequences come from an adult man with Graves' ophthalmopathy.

The rearrangement joins TRBV4-2 to TRBJ2-5; TRBD2 might be the D (6 bases). CDR3 length equals 16 residues. CDR1 is LGHNA, CDR2 YNFKEQ, per germline. The V end lost 1 base, the J end lost 5 bases, and 17 bases lay between the germline ends. DNA for the CDR3: TGTGCCAGCAGCCAAGTGTCGGGAGCCACCGGGGAGACCCAGTACTTC. Protein sequence: CASSQVSGATGETQYF.

This chain uses TRBV20-1 with TRBJ2-5; 9 positions agree with TRBD2. After removal of 5 bases from V and 5 bases from J, the junction contained 18 bases not matched to a gene. Germline values: CDR1 DFQATT, CDR2 SNEGSKA (reference sequence). CDR3 length: 17 residues. The CDR3 DNA reads TGCAGTGCTCCCCCTCGCCTTAGCGGGAGAAGAGCGGAGACCCAGTACTTC. Translating it yields CSAPPRLSGRRAETQYF.